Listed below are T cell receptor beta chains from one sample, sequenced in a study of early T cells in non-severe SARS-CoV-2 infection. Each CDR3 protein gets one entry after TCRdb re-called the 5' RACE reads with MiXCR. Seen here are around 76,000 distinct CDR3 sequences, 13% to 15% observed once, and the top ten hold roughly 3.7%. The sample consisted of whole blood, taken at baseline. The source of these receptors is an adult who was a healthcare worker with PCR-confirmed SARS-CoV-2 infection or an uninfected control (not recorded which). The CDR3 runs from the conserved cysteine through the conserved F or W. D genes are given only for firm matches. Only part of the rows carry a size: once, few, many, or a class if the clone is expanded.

CDR3aa: CATSDLQGDEAFF; CDR3nt: TGTGCCACCAGTGATTTGCAGGGGGATGAAGCTTTCTTT; d_gene: TRBD1; j_gene: TRBJ1-1; abundance: few; v_gene: TRBV24-1
CDR3aa: CASSLVPGELFF; CDR3nt: TGTGCCAGCAGCTTAGTCCCCGGGGAGCTGTTTTTT; d_gene: NA; j_gene: TRBJ2-2; abundance: many; v_gene: TRBV7-6
CDR3aa: CAISAGPYEQYF; CDR3nt: TGTGCCATCAGTGCTGGGCCCTACGAGCAGTACTTC; d_gene: NA; j_gene: TRBJ2-7; abundance: many; v_gene: TRBV10-3
CDR3aa: CASTPEAVVQKTQYF; CDR3nt: TGTGCCAGCACTCCAGAGGCAGTCGTGCAAAAGACCCAGTACTTC; d_gene: NA; j_gene: TRBJ2-5; abundance: few; v_gene: TRBV2
CDR3aa: CASSFGGGNQETQYF; CDR3nt: TGTGCCAGCAGTTTTGGGGGAGGGAACCAAGAGACCCAGTACTTC; d_gene: TRBD2; j_gene: TRBJ2-5; abundance: many; v_gene: TRBV12-3/TRBV12-4
CDR3aa: CASSSGRGSTYEQYF; CDR3nt: TGTGCCAGTAGTAGTGGTCGGGGTTCTACCTACGAGCAGTACTTC; d_gene: NA; j_gene: TRBJ2-7; abundance: few; v_gene: TRBV19
CDR3aa: CASSPTPSSYNEQFF; CDR3nt: TGTGCCAGCAGTCCTACACCTTCCTCCTACAATGAGCAGTTCTTC; d_gene: NA; j_gene: TRBJ2-1; abundance: NA; v_gene: TRBV28
CDR3aa: CASSSSGATNEKLFF; CDR3nt: TGTGCCAGTAGTTCCTCAGGAGCAACTAATGAAAAACTGTTTTTT; d_gene: NA; j_gene: TRBJ1-4; abundance: NA; v_gene: TRBV19
CDR3aa: CASTIPGRGTGELFF; CDR3nt: TGTGCCAGCACCATACCCGGGAGGGGCACCGGGGAGCTGTTTTTT; d_gene: TRBD2; j_gene: TRBJ2-2; abundance: few; v_gene: TRBV2
CDR3aa: CASSLGQGYEQYF; CDR3nt: TGTGCCAGCAGTTTAGGCCAGGGCTACGAGCAGTACTTC; d_gene: NA; j_gene: TRBJ2-7; abundance: many; v_gene: TRBV28
CDR3aa: CASSPGLGLAGEETQYF; CDR3nt: TGTGCCAGCAGCCCGGGGCTGGGACTAGCGGGAGAAGAGACCCAGTACTTC; d_gene: TRBD2; j_gene: TRBJ2-5; abundance: many; v_gene: TRBV7-3
CDR3aa: CSARPTSGPYNEQFF; CDR3nt: TGCAGTGCTAGACCCACTAGCGGGCCTTACAATGAGCAGTTCTTC; d_gene: TRBD2; j_gene: TRBJ2-1; abundance: few; v_gene: TRBV20-1
CDR3aa: CASSPRQPTEAFF; CDR3nt: TGTGCCAGCTCACCACGACAGCCCACTGAAGCTTTCTTT; d_gene: NA; j_gene: TRBJ1-1; abundance: NA; v_gene: TRBV18
CDR3aa: CASSVAGFPADPGELFF; CDR3nt: TGTGCCAGCAGCGTAGCAGGGTTCCCAGCGGACCCCGGGGAGCTGTTTTTT; d_gene: NA; j_gene: TRBJ2-2; abundance: few; v_gene: TRBV9
CDR3aa: CASSRLPIQGLSSYEQYF; CDR3nt: TGTGCCAGCAGCCGATTACCAATACAGGGGCTCAGCTCCTACGAGCAGTACTTC; d_gene: TRBD1; j_gene: TRBJ2-7; abundance: NA; v_gene: TRBV7-9
CDR3aa: CASSSRELAVYYEQYF; CDR3nt: TGTGCCAGCAGCTCCCGGGAACTAGCTGTTTACTACGAGCAGTACTTC; d_gene: NA; j_gene: TRBJ2-7; abundance: few; v_gene: TRBV9
CDR3aa: CASSQDWGFPGVETQYF; CDR3nt: TGTGCCAGCAGCCAAGATTGGGGGTTCCCCGGGGTGGAGACCCAGTACTTC; d_gene: NA; j_gene: TRBJ2-5; abundance: NA; v_gene: TRBV3-1
CDR3aa: CASSLGTSGRRVNEQYF; CDR3nt: TGTGCCAGCAGCTTGGGGACTAGCGGGAGACGGGTAAACGAGCAGTACTTC; d_gene: TRBD2; j_gene: TRBJ2-7; abundance: few; v_gene: TRBV5-4
CDR3aa: CSARVWGLVNEQFF; CDR3nt: TGCAGTGCTAGAGTTTGGGGACTAGTTAATGAGCAGTTCTTC; d_gene: TRBD2; j_gene: TRBJ2-1; abundance: NA; v_gene: TRBV20-1
CDR3aa: CASSPTLDSLNTEAFF; CDR3nt: TGTGCCAGCTCACCAACGCTCGACAGCCTTAACACTGAAGCTTTCTTT; d_gene: NA; j_gene: TRBJ1-1; abundance: many; v_gene: TRBV18
CDR3aa: CASSYGSGSTDTQYF; CDR3nt: TGTGCCAGCAGTTATGGTAGCGGGAGCACAGATACGCAGTATTTT; d_gene: TRBD2; j_gene: TRBJ2-3; abundance: few; v_gene: TRBV27
CDR3aa: CASSHGTLYEQYF; CDR3nt: TGTGCCAGCAGCCACGGGACCCTCTACGAGCAGTACTTC; d_gene: NA; j_gene: TRBJ2-7; abundance: many; v_gene: TRBV7-6
CDR3aa: CASSEGLNTGELFF; CDR3nt: TGTGCCAGCAGTGAAGGGCTGAACACCGGGGAGCTGTTTTTT; d_gene: NA; j_gene: TRBJ2-2; abundance: NA; v_gene: TRBV2
CDR3aa: CASSPGRQSGQPQHF; CDR3nt: TGTGCCAGCTCACCAGGAAGGCAGAGCGGTCAGCCCCAGCATTTT; d_gene: NA; j_gene: TRBJ1-5; abundance: NA; v_gene: TRBV18
CDR3aa: CASSPMGGTTDTQYF; CDR3nt: TGTGCCAGCTCACCCATGGGCGGGACCACAGATACGCAGTATTTT; d_gene: NA; j_gene: TRBJ2-3; abundance: NA; v_gene: TRBV18
CDR3aa: CASTYSGANVLTF; CDR3nt: TGTGCCAGCACCTACTCTGGGGCCAACGTCCTGACTTTC; d_gene: NA; j_gene: TRBJ2-6; abundance: many; v_gene: TRBV6-5
CDR3aa: CASKAQLALNTGELFF; CDR3nt: TGTGCCAGCAAAGCCCAACTAGCACTGAACACCGGGGAGCTGTTTTTT; d_gene: NA; j_gene: TRBJ2-2; abundance: NA; v_gene: TRBV6-6
CDR3aa: CASRRQVNQPQHF; CDR3nt: TGTGCCAGCCGGAGACAGGTCAATCAGCCCCAGCATTTT; d_gene: NA; j_gene: TRBJ1-5; abundance: NA; v_gene: TRBV2